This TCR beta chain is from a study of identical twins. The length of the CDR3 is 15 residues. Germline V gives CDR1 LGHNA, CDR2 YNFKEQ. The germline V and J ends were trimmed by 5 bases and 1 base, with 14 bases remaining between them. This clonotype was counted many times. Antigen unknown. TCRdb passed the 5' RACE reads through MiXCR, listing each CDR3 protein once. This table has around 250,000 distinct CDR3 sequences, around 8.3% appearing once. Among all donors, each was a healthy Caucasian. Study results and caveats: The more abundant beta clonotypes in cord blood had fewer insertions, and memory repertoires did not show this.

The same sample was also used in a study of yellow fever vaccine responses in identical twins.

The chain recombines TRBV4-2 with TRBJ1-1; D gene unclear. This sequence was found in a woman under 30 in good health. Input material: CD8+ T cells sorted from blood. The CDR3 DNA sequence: TGTGCCAGCAGCGCTTCACCTGCTGGGAACACTGAAGCTTTCTTT. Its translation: CASSASPAGNTEAFF.